This T cell receptor beta chain came from a study of blood T cells in healthy people across ages. Study-level results: Per million T cells, TCR beta diversity dropped about linearly as age rose. Diversity figures derived from one million T cells were judged to underestimate the true value.

Alongside a J-beta primer mix, a sample-barcoded 5' primer served in a second PCR lasting about 7 to 12 cycles. Via MiXCR, TCRdb re-called the 5' RACE reads, giving one row per CDR3 protein. Of 1.2 million to 1.5 million distinct CDR3 sequences detected, 42% appear once; the ten largest clones hold 7.9%. Isolation yielded PBMCs, at least 6.5 million per sample, in every case. On this clonotype itself: Antigen specificity is unknown.

The V gene end was trimmed by 2 bases and the J gene end by 5 bases; junction bases not matched to a gene: 13. Germline V gene sequence: CDR1 SGHTA, CDR2 FQGNSA. The CDR3 length is 18 residues. The rearrangement joins TRBV7-2 to TRBJ2-1; 9 nucleotides align to TRBD2. This receptor was identified in a woman between 18 and 29 years old in good health. The sequenced material came from blood. Here the CDR3 DNA reads TGTGCCAGCAGCTTAAGCCCCCAGGCGGGAGGGACCCACAATGAGCAGTTCTTC. It is translated as CASSLSPQAGGTHNEQFF.